This T cell receptor beta chain was profiled in a study of long-term antiretroviral therapy in people with HIV. Study-level results: Diversity rose after ART but stayed below transplant donor controls.

Until DNA extraction, the samples held between about 0.9-10 million cryopreserved PBMC. The CDR3 consists of 15 residues. The V end was cut by 3 bases, the J end by 4 bases, with 15 bases between. Germline V gene data show CDR1 as SNHLY and CDR2 as FYNNEI. About this clone: The antigen remains unidentified.

The libraries were made with immunoSEQ v3.0 at survey level. TCRdb keeps only in-frame clones here, not all; method: immunoSEQ multiplex PCR. The sample shows 20,000 to 25,000 clones, around 81% of them seen only once. The TCR originated in a man between 40 and 49 years old with HIV. This chain joins TRBV2 and TRBJ2-5; D might be TRBD2 (6 bases). The starting material was unsorted PBMCs, obtained 0.1 years before starting antiretroviral therapy. The CDR3 reads CASSDIGGGRETQYF. The CDR3 DNA reads TGTGCCAGCAGTGATATTGGGGGAGGAAGAGAGACCCAGTACTTC.